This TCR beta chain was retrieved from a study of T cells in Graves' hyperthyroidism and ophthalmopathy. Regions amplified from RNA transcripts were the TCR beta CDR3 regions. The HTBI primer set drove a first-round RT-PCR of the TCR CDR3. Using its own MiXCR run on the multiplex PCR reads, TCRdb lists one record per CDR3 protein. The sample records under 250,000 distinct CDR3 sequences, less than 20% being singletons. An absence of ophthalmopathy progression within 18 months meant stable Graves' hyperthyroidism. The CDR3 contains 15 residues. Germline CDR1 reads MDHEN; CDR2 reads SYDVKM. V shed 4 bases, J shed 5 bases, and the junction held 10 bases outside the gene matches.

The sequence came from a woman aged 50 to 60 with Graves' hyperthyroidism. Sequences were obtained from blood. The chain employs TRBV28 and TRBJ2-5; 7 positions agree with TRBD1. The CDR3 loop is CASSSLGGRQETQYF. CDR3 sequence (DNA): TGTGCCAGCAGTTCCTTAGGGGGCAGGCAGGAGACCCAGTACTTC.